Presented here are 6 T cell receptor beta chains from one specimen sequenced in a study of T cell changes during pregnancy in multiple sclerosis. Some clones are missing from TCRdb's copy, which holds only in-frame ones; the method was immunoSEQ multiplex PCR. The sample gives around 62,000 clones, roughly nine tenths of which show up once; about 2.5% is in the top ten. Source: peripheral blood, taken in the first trimester of pregnancy. These receptors all stem from a female donor with multiple sclerosis, enrolled in a pregnancy study.

V is TRBV5-1 and J is TRBJ2-5; 8 nucleotides match TRBD2. The trim removed 0 bases at V and 2 bases at J, leaving 6 bases unmatched. In germline, CDR1 is SGHRS, CDR2 YFSETQ. The CDR3 is 16 residues long. The CDR3 nucleotides are TGCGCCAGCAGCTTGGCCGGAGCGGGGGCACAAGAGACCCAGTACTTC. Its translation: CASSLAGAGAQETQYF.

CDR3 protein: CASSKLGTSVPKLYEQYF. In DNA form, the CDR3 reads TGTGCTAGCAGCAAACTAGGGACATCCGTACCTAAACTATACGAGCAGTACTTC. The gene calls are TRBV21-1 and TRBJ2-7; the listed D gene, TRBD1, was not tested against the DNA. TRBV21-1 is tagged as a pseudogene. This CDR3 spans 18 amino acids.

This clone has only one observation. The rearrangement uses TRBV6-6 and TRBJ2-1; 7 positions match TRBD2. V was pared by 6 bases and J by 8 bases, with 10 bases of the junction left unmatched. Germline values: CDR1 MNHNY, CDR2 SVGAGI (reference sequence). The CDR3 spans 14 residues. The CDR3 DNA follows: TGTGCCAGCAGGCGGGACTATAACTCCGATGAGCAGTTCTTC. Its translation is CASRRDYNSDEQFF.

This chain connects TRBV18 to TRBJ2-7; TRBD2 matches 16 bases. The length of the CDR3 is 17 residues. The germline V gene encodes CDR1 KGHSH and CDR2 LQKENI. After removal of 6 bases from V and 5 bases from J, the junction contained 10 bases not matched to a gene. The CDR3 DNA follows: TGTGCCAGCTCTACCGGGACTAGCGGGAGGGCCCCGAACGAGCAGTACTTC. Protein: CASSTGTSGRAPNEQYF.

This clone was picked up one time. V is TRBV6-5 and J is TRBJ1-2; D is perhaps TRBD1 (5 bases). V was shortened by 5 bases and J by 8 bases, with 18 bases between the two germline ends. This CDR3 contains 14 residues. From germline, CDR1 is MNHEY and CDR2 SVGAGI. CDR3 sequence (DNA): TGTGCCAGCAGTCGACAGCGGGCTTTGGAAGGCTACACCTTC. Amino acids: CASSRQRALEGYTF.

V is TRBV27 and J is TRBJ2-7, with 10 positions matching TRBD1. The V gene end was trimmed by 6 bases and the J gene end by 2 bases; junction bases not matched to a gene: 7. The length of the CDR3 is 15 residues. Looked up from germline, CDR1 is MNHEY and CDR2 is SMNVEV (reference sequence). CDR3 loop: CASRKGGTGAYEQYF. The CDR3 DNA is TGTGCCAGCAGAAAGGGGGGGACAGGGGCCTACGAGCAGTACTTC.